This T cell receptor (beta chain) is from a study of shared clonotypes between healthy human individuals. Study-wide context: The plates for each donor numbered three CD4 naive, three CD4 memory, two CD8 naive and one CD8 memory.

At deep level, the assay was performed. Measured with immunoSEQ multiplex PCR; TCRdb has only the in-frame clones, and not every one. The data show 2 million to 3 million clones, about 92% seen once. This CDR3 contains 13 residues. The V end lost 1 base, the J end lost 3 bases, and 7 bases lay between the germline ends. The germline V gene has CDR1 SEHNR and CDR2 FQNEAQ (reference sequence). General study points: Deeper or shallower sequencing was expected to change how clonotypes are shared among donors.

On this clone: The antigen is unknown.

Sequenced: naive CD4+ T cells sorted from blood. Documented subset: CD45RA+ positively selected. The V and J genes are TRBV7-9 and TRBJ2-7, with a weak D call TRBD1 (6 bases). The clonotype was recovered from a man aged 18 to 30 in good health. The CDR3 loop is CASSLEQGYEQYF. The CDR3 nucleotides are TGTGCCAGCAGCTTAGAACAGGGCTACGAGCAGTACTTC.